Shown below are 6 T cell receptor beta chains from a single sample sequenced in a study of long-term antiretroviral therapy in people with HIV. At survey level, the immunoSEQ assay was run in its v3.0 version. TCRdb's table, derived via immunoSEQ multiplex PCR, lists solely in-frame clones and lacks some. The sample gives almost 25,000 clones, around 83% of which show up once; about 2.4% is in the top ten. Specimen: unsorted PBMCs, collected 3 years after starting antiretroviral therapy. Source of these receptors: a man aged 50 to 59 with HIV.

The V call is TRBV2, the J call TRBJ1-2; D gene uncertain. In germline, CDR1 is SNHLY, CDR2 FYNNEI. The CDR3 sequence is 15 residues long. The ends were cut back, 0 bases at V and 5 bases at J, with 13 bases in the middle. The CDR3: CASSEARDTQYGYTF. CDR3 DNA sequence: TGTGCCAGCAGTGAAGCTAGAGACACTCAGTATGGCTACACCTTC.

This chain joins TRBV7-2 and TRBJ2-3; 13 bases are shared with TRBD2. Trimming at V came to 5 bases and at J to 3 bases, leaving 5 bases not matched to a gene. This CDR3 is built from 16 residues. The germline V gene encodes CDR1 SGHTA and CDR2 FQGNSA. The CDR3 protein is CASSPGLAGLTDTQYF. For the CDR3, the DNA is TGTGCCAGCAGCCCGGGACTAGCGGGGCTAACAGATACGCAGTATTTT.

This chain connects TRBV28 to TRBJ2-7, with a weak D call TRBD1 (6 bases). The CDR3 loop spans 14 amino acids. CDR1 and CDR2 (germline): MDHEN, SYDVKM. Trimming took 6 bases from V and 2 from J, leaving 14 bases between them. The CDR3, as DNA: TGTGCCAGCAGCCCGGGACAAGGGACCTACGAGCAGTACTTC. Amino acids: CASSPGQGTYEQYF.

V and J are TRBV19 and TRBJ2-7; D unresolved. The V gene's germline CDR1 is LNHDA and CDR2 SQIVND (reference sequence). The CDR3 has 12 residues. Trimming left V 6 bases short and J 0 bases short, with 6 bases between. The CDR3 region is CASRGLSYEQYF. The CDR3 DNA reads as TGTGCCAGTAGGGGCCTCTCCTACGAGCAGTACTTC.

The V gene is TRBV7-3, the J gene TRBJ2-2, with 12 bases aligning to TRBD2. Germline lookup yields CDR1 SGHTA and CDR2 FQGTGA. J lost 6 bases, V lost 3 bases, and 8 bases had no gene match. The CDR3 loop spans 17 amino acids. The CDR3 loop is CASSFRLAGEEAGELFF. Written as DNA, the CDR3 is TGTGCCAGCAGCTTCAGACTAGCGGGGGAGGAAGCCGGGGAGCTGTTTTTT.

The CDR3 bases are TGTGCCAGCTCACCATCAGCCGCGGCCGGAAACACCATATATTTT. It is translated as CASSPSAAAGNTIYF. The rearrangement joins TRBV18 to TRBJ1-3, with no clear D. The V gene's germline CDR1 is KGHSH and CDR2 LQKENI. The CDR3 length is 15 residues. The V gene lost 2 bases and the J gene lost 4 bases, with 12 bases spanning the gap.